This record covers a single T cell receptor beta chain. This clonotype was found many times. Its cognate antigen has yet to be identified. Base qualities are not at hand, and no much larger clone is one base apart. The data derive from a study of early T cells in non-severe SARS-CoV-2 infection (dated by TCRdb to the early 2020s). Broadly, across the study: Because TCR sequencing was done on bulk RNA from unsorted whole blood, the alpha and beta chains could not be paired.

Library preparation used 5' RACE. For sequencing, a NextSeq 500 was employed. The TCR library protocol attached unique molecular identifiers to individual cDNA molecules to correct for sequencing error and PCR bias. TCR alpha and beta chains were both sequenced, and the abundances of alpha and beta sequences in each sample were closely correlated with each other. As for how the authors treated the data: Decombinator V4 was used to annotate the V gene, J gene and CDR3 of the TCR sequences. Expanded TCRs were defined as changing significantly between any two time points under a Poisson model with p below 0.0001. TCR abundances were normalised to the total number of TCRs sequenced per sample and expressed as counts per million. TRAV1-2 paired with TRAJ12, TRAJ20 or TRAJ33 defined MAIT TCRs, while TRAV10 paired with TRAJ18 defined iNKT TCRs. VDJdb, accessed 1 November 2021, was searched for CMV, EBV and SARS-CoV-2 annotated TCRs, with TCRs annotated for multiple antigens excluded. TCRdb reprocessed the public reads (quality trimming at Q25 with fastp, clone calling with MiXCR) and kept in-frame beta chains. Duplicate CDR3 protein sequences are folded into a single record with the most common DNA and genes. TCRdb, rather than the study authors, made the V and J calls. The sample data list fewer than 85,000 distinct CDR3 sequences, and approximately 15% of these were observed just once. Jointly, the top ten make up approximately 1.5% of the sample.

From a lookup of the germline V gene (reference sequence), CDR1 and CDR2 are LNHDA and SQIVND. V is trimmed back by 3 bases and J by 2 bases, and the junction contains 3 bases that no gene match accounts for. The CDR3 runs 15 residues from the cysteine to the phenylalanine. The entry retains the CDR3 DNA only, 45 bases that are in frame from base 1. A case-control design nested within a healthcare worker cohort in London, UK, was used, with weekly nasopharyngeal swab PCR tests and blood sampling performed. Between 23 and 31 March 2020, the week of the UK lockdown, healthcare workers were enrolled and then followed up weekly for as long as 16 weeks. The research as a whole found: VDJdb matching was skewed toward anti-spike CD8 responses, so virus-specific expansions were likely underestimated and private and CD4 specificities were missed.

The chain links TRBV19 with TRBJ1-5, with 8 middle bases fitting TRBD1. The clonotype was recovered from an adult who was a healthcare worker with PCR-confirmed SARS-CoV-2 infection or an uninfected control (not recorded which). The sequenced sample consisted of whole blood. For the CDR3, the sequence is CASSMAQGGNQPQHF. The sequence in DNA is TGTGCCAGTAGTATGGCACAGGGGGGCAATCAGCCCCAGCATTTT. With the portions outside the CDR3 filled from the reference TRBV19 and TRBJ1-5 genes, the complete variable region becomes DGGITQSPKYLFRKEGQNVTLSCEQNLNHDAMYWYRQDPGQGLRLIYYSQIVNDFQKGDIAEGYSVSREKKESFPLTVTSAQKNPTAFYLCASSMAQGGNQPQHFGDGTRLSIL.